In this sample, the clone carrying this T cell receptor beta chain turned up many times. Its antigen is as yet unknown. These data belong to a study of prognosis after radiotherapy for stage I lung cancer. Study context: Several patients developed post-radiotherapy distant metastases at median roughly seven months; more than 13 had no significant progression. General observations from the study: Reduced Shannon entropy following stereotactic body radiation therapy was recorded in patients who developed distant metastases. Samples before stereotactic body radiation therapy had more unique TCR clones (median 10,088 versus 6,861).

Multiplex PCR, run in two rounds, amplified TCR beta CDR3 from genomic DNA. Primers specific to each TRBV and TRBJ gene were used in first-round PCR. One entry per CDR3 protein results from TCRdb running MiXCR on the multiplex PCR reads. The data show tens of thousands of distinct CDR3 sequences, with 40% seen just once and roughly three fifths held by the top ten. Germline CDR1 and CDR2: LGHDT and YNNKEL (reference sequence). This CDR3 has 14 residues. Trimming at V came to 4 bases and at J to 8 bases, leaving 8 bases not matched to a gene. The clonotype comes from a donor over 45 with non-small cell lung cancer. The input for sequencing was PBMCs, taken before or after stereotactic body radiation therapy (not recorded which). The V and J genes are TRBV3-1 and TRBJ1-2, with 9 bases fitting TRBD1. CDR3 coding DNA: TGTGCCAGCAGCCTTGTGACAGGGGGTGGCGGCTACACCTTC. It codes for CASSLVTGGGGYTF.